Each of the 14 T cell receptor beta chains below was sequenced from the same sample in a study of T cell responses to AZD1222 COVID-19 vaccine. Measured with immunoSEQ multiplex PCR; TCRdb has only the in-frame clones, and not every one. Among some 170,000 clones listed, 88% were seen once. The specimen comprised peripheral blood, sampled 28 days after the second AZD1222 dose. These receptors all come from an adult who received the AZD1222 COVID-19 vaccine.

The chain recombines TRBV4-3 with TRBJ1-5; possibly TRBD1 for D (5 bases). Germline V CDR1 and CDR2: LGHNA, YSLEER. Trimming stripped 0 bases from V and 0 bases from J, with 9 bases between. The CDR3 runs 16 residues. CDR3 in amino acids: CASSQEGGPSNQPQHF. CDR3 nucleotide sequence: TGCGCCAGCAGCCAAGAGGGGGGTCCTAGCAATCAGCCCCAGCATTTT.

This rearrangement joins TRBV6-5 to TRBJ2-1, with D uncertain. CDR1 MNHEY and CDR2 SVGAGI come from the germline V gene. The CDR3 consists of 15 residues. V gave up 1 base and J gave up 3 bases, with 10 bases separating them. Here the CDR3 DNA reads TGTGCCAGCAGTTACTTCGACCGCAGCTACAATGAGCAGTTCTTC. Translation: CASSYFDRSYNEQFF.

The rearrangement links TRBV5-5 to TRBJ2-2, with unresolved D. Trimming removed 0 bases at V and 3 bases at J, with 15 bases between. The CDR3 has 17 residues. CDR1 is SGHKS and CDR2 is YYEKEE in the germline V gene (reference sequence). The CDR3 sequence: CASSLGSYRWDTGELFF. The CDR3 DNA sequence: TGTGCCAGCAGCTTGGGGTCGTATCGGTGGGACACCGGGGAGCTGTTTTTT.

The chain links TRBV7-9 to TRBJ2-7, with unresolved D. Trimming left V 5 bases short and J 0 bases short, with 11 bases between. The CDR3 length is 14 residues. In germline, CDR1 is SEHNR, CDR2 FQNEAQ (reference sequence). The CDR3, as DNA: TGTGCCAGCAGCCCCGAGCTGGACTCCTACGAGCAGTACTTC. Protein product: CASSPELDSYEQYF.

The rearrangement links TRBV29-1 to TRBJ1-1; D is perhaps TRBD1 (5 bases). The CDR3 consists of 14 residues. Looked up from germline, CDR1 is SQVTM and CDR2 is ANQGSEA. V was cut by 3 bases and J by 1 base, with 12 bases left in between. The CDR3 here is CSVDHIGANTEAFF. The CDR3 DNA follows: TGCAGCGTTGATCACATAGGGGCGAACACTGAAGCTTTCTTT.

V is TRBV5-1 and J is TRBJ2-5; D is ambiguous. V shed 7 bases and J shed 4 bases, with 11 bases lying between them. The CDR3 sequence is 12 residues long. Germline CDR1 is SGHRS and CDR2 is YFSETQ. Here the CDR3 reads CASSIESETQYF. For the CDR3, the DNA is TGCGCCAGCTCCATCGAATCAGAGACCCAGTACTTC.

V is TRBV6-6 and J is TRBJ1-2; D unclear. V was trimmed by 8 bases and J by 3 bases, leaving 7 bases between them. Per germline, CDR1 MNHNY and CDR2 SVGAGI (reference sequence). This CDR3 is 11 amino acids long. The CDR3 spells CASQAYYGYTF. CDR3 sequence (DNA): TGTGCCAGCCAGGCCTACTATGGCTACACCTTC.

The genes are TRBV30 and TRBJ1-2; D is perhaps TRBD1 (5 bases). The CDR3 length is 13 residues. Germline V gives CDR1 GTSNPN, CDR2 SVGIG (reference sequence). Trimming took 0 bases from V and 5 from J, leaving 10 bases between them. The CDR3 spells CAWSVGQLYGYTF. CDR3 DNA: TGTGCCTGGAGTGTGGGGCAGCTATATGGCTACACCTTC. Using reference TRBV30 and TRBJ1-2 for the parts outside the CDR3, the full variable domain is SQTIHQWPATLVQPVGSPLSLECTVEGTSNPNLYWYRQAAGRGLQLLFYSVGIGQISSEVPQNLSASRPQDRQFILSSKKLLLSDSGFYLCAWSVGQLYGYTFGSGTRLTVV.

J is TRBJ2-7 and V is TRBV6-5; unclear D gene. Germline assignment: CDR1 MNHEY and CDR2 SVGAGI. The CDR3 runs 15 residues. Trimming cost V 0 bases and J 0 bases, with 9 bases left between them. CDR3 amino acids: CASSYSAAFSYEQYF. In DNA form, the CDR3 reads TGTGCCAGCAGTTACTCGGCAGCCTTCTCCTACGAGCAGTACTTC.

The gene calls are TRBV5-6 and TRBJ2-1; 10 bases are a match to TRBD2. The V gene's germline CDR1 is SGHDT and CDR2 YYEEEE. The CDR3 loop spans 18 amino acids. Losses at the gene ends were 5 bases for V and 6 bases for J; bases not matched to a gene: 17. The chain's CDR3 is CASSQRPYLAGVTNEQFF. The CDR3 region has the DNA TGTGCCAGCAGTCAGCGGCCGTACCTAGCGGGGGTTACCAATGAGCAGTTCTTC.

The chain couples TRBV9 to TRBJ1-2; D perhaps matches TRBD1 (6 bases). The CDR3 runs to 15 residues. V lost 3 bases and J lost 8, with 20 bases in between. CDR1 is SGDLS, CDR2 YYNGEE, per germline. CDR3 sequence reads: CASSGFGQTTGGYTF. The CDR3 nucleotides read TGTGCCAGCAGCGGCTTCGGACAGACAACGGGCGGCTACACCTTC.

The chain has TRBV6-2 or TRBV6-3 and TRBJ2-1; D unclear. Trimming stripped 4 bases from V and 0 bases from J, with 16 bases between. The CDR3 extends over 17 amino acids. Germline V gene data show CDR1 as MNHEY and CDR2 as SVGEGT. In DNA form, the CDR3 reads TGTGCCAGCAGTTCAAGCCTACACTATAACTCCTACAATGAGCAGTTCTTC. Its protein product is CASSSSLHYNSYNEQFF.

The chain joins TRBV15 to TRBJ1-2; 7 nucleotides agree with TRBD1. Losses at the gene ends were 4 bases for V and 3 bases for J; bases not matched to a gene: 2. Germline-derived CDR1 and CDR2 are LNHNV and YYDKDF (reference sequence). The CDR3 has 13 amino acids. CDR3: CATSIGTDYGYTF. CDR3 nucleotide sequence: TGTGCCACCAGCATAGGGACAGACTATGGCTACACCTTC. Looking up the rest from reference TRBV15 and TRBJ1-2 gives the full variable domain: DAMVIQNPRYQVTQFGKPVTLSCSQTLNHNVMYWYQQKSSQAPKLLFHYYDKDFNNEADTPDNFQSRRPNTSFCFLDIRSPGLGDTAMYLCATSIGTDYGYTFGSGTRLTVV.

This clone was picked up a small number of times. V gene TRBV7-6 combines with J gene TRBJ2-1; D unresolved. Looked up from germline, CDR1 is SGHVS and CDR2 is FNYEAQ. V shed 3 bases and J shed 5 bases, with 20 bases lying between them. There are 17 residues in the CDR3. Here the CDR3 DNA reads TGTGCCAGCAGCTTTTCCAAGAGCGCCCTGGGTGACAATGAGCAGTTCTTC. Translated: CASSFSKSALGDNEQFF.